Shown below are 18 T cell receptor beta chains from a single sample sequenced in a study of blood T cell repertoires in COVID-19. TCRdb keeps only in-frame clones here, not all; method: immunoSEQ multiplex PCR. The sample lists 110,000 to 150,000 clones; 84% were seen once. Sequencing was carried out using peripheral blood. The receptors come from a man aged 60-69 years with active or convalescent COVID-19.

The gene calls are TRBV9 and TRBJ2-1; 8 positions agree with TRBD2. The CDR3 length is 15 residues. CDR1 and CDR2 from the germline V gene are SGDLS and YYNGEE. V dropped 0 bases and J dropped 8; count of bases not matched to a gene: 7. CDR3: CASSVVAGGRDEQFF. CDR3 sequence (DNA): TGTGCCAGCAGCGTAGTGGCGGGGGGTAGGGATGAGCAGTTCTTC.

This sequence joins TRBV7-9 and TRBJ2-6; tentative D call: TRBD2 (5 bases). Germline V CDR1 and CDR2: SEHNR, FQNEAQ (reference sequence). Trimming pared 5 bases from V and 4 bases from J, leaving 15 bases between. This CDR3 comprises 16 residues. The CDR3 nucleotides read TGTGCCAGCAGCCTAGAAGGGAGTTTGGGGGCCAACGTCCTGACTTTC. Translated, it gives CASSLEGSLGANVLTF. The complete variable domain, with remaining parts taken from reference TRBV7-9 and TRBJ2-6, reads DTGVSQNPRHKITKRGQNVTFRCDPISEHNRLYWYRQTLGQGPEFLTYFQNEAQLEKSRLLSDRFSAERPKGSFSTLEIQRTEQGDSAMYLCASSLEGSLGANVLTFGAGSRLTVL.

Written as DNA, the CDR3 is TGTGCCAGCAGCCGGACAGGTACCTTCTATCAGCCCCAGCATTTT. Its translation: CASSRTGTFYQPQHF. The V and J genes are TRBV6-5 and TRBJ1-5, with 7 bases that match TRBD1. CDR1 and CDR2 (germline): MNHEY, SVGAGI. J was trimmed by 5 bases and V by 6 bases; bases with no gene match: 10. CDR3 length equals 15 residues.

The chain recombines TRBV2 with TRBJ2-7; perhaps TRBD1 as D (5 bases). This CDR3 is built from 14 residues. Trimming took off 3 bases at V and 6 bases at J, with 15 bases between the two ends. Germline V gene data show CDR1 as SNHLY and CDR2 as FYNNEI. The CDR3 loop is CASSDLIQGTEQYF. As DNA, the CDR3 is TGTGCCAGCAGTGATCTGATCCAGGGCACCGAGCAGTACTTC. Using reference TRBV2 and TRBJ2-7 for the parts outside the CDR3, the full variable domain is EPEVTQTPSHQVTQMGQEVILRCVPISNHLYFYWYRQILGQKVEFLVSFYNNEISEKSEIFDDQFSVERPDGSNFTLKIRSTKLEDSAMYFCASSDLIQGTEQYFGPGTRLTVT.

This clone was recorded at least ten times. V is TRBV7-9 and J is TRBJ1-5; 9 nucleotides match TRBD1. With V trimmed by 3 bases and J by 7 bases, 1 base remained unmatched. This CDR3 spans 13 amino acids. Germline CDR1 and CDR2: SEHNR and FQNEAQ (reference sequence). The CDR3 here is CASSFGQGQPQHF. The CDR3 DNA is TGTGCCAGCAGCTTCGGACAGGGGCAGCCCCAGCATTTT.

This chain uses TRBV6-5 with TRBJ1-3; maybe TRBD1 (5 bases). CDR1 and CDR2 (germline): MNHEY, SVGAGI. The CDR3 has 14 residues. Trimming removed 4 bases from V and 4 bases from J, with 11 bases in between. The CDR3 region is CASSSFGQGNTIYF. CDR3 DNA sequence: TGTGCCAGCAGTTCGTTCGGACAAGGAAACACCATATATTTT.

The J gene is TRBJ1-1, the V gene TRBV18; TRBD1 might be the D (6 bases). Germline-derived CDR1 and CDR2 are KGHSH and LQKENI. The ends were cut back, 4 bases at V and 4 bases at J, with 13 bases in the middle. The CDR3 is made up of 14 amino acids. CDR3 nucleotides: TGTGCCAGCTCACTCTCAGGGGAGAGCACTGAAGCTTTCTTT. It codes for CASSLSGESTEAFF.

The genes are TRBV19 and TRBJ1-5; the D gene is possibly TRBD1 (5 bases). Germline V gene data show CDR1 as LNHDA and CDR2 as SQIVND (reference sequence). CDR3 size: 15 residues. Trimming removed 9 bases from V and 7 bases from J, with 22 bases in between. DNA of the CDR3: TGTGCCAGCCTCCCTGATAGGAGGGGACTACAGCCCCAGCATTTT. It specifies CASLPDRRGLQPQHF.

The chain joins TRBV4-1 to TRBJ1-5, with no clear D. Between the trimmed V and J ends, which lost 0 bases and 1 base, there was a span of 10 bases. Germline CDR1 MGHRA, CDR2 YSYEKL. The CDR3 is made up of 16 amino acids. The CDR3 protein is CASSQERAESNQPQHF. CDR3 nucleotides: TGCGCCAGCAGCCAAGAGAGGGCAGAAAGCAATCAGCCCCAGCATTTT.

This clone appeared a single time. The chain couples TRBV7-9 to TRBJ2-3, with 8 positions matching TRBD1. With V trimmed by 5 bases and J by 6 bases, 10 bases remained unmatched. Germline CDR1 is SEHNR and CDR2 is FQNEAQ (reference sequence). This CDR3 has 15 residues. The CDR3 loop is CASSQMGTGGDTQYF. In DNA form, the CDR3 reads TGTGCCAGCAGCCAGATGGGGACAGGCGGCGATACGCAGTATTTT.

This chain connects TRBV7-2 to TRBJ1-6; 8 bases fit TRBD1. Germline CDR1 and CDR2: SGHTA and FQGNSA. This CDR3 spans 15 amino acids. Trimming took 5 bases from V and 7 from J; bases not matched to a gene: 7. The CDR3 protein is CASSPFGQGNSPLHF. The CDR3 nucleotides are TGTGCCAGCAGCCCCTTCGGACAGGGAAATTCACCCCTCCACTTT.

The chain uses TRBV10-1 and TRBJ1-2; 7 bases are a match to TRBD1. The CDR3 runs to 13 residues. Per germline, CDR1 WNHNN and CDR2 SYGVQD (reference sequence). The V and J ends lost 5 bases and 3 bases, in that order; junction bases with no gene match: 3. The CDR3 here is CASSLDRYYGYTF. CDR3 DNA sequence: TGCGCCAGCAGTCTGGACAGGTACTATGGCTACACCTTC.

This sequence joins TRBV20-1 and TRBJ1-5, with D perhaps TRBD1 (6 bases). The CDR3 runs 14 residues. With 3 bases removed from V and 2 bases from J, the gap between germline ends came to 11 bases. The germline gives CDR1 DFQATT, CDR2 SNEGSKA (reference sequence). CDR3 nucleotides: TGCAGTGCTAGTGGCAGGGGTCGCAATCAGCCCCAGCATTTT. It is translated as CSASGRGRNQPQHF.

The chain links TRBV28 to TRBJ2-3; no clear D gene. Germline CDR1 reads MDHEN; CDR2 reads SYDVKM. V gave up 6 bases and J gave up 4 bases, with 14 bases separating them. The CDR3 loop spans 14 amino acids. The CDR3 nucleotides read TGTGCCAGCAGGAAGACATTCGGTTCAGATACGCAGTATTTT. Its protein is CASRKTFGSDTQYF.

The chain joins TRBV11-3 to TRBJ1-1; the match to TRBD1 covers 9 bases. Germline V CDR1 and CDR2: SGHNT, YENEEA. V was pared by 5 bases and J by 4 bases, with 5 bases of the junction left unmatched. The CDR3 is 14 residues long. The CDR3 DNA reads as TGTGCCAGCAGCCTGCGGGACAGGGCCACTGAAGCTTTCTTT. Amino acid sequence: CASSLRDRATEAFF. The full variable domain, in which reference TRBV11-3 and TRBJ1-1 provide the parts outside the CDR3, is EAGVVQSPRYKIIEKKQPVAFWCNPISGHNTLYWYLQNLGQGPELLIRYENEEAVDDSQLPKDRFSAERLKGVDSTLKIQPAELGDSAVYLCASSLRDRATEAFFGQGTRLTVV.

V is TRBV6-5 and J is TRBJ1-6; a possible D gene is TRBD1 (5 bases). This CDR3 contains 16 residues. Germline V gene data show CDR1 as MNHEY and CDR2 as SVGAGI. Trimming shortened V by 2 bases and J by 7 bases, and 15 bases separated the two germline ends. CDR3 DNA sequence: TGTGCCAGCAGTTACAACCTGAGACAGCACAATTCACCCCTCCACTTT. As protein: CASSYNLRQHNSPLHF.

This chain links TRBV3-1 (or the pseudogene TRBV3-2) with TRBJ2-7, with 8 nucleotides matching TRBD1. The CDR3 is made up of 14 amino acids. CDR1 LGHDT and CDR2 YNNKEL come from the germline V gene (reference sequence). V was pared by 3 bases and J by 4 bases, with 5 bases of the junction left unmatched. CDR3 protein: CASSHTTGEYEQYV. DNA of the CDR3: TGTGCCAGCAGCCATACGACAGGGGAGTACGAGCAGTACGTC.

The chain links TRBV7-2 to TRBJ2-3; D unclear. The CDR3 extends over 13 amino acids. In germline, CDR1 is SGHTA, CDR2 FQGNSA. V was trimmed by 3 bases and J by 8 bases, leaving 12 bases between them. CDR3 DNA sequence: TGTGCCAGCAGCTTTCCCTTAACGAGTACGCAGTATTTT. Protein product: CASSFPLTSTQYF.